This T cell receptor (beta chain) was recovered during a study of T cells after posttransplantation cyclophosphamide. Overall study findings and caveats: Later post-transplant blood repertoires were often dominated by donor CD8+ memory clones. After PTCy, TRB diversity resembled that of CNI/methotrexate controls. Tissue-infiltrating T cells from skin or gut overlapped little with blood T cells.

Profiling relied on immunoSEQ multiplex PCR, and the TCRdb table lists in-frame clones only, not all of them. The profile shows fewer than 30,000 clones, roughly 88% of them singletons. In regard to this clone: Its antigen is unidentified.

CDR3 size: 13 residues. Germline-derived CDR1 and CDR2 are MRHNA and SNTAGT. Deletions cut 2 bases from V and 5 bases from J, with 7 bases between. The clonotype originates from a woman aged 60-70 years with a blood cancer, CMV-positive, and with a related stem cell donor. The J gene is TRBJ1-5, the V gene TRBV6-4, with unresolved D. The sample taken for sequencing was PBMCs. CDR3 coding DNA: TGTGCCAGCAGTGACAGGGAGGATCAGCCCCAGCATTTT. It codes for CASSDREDQPQHF.